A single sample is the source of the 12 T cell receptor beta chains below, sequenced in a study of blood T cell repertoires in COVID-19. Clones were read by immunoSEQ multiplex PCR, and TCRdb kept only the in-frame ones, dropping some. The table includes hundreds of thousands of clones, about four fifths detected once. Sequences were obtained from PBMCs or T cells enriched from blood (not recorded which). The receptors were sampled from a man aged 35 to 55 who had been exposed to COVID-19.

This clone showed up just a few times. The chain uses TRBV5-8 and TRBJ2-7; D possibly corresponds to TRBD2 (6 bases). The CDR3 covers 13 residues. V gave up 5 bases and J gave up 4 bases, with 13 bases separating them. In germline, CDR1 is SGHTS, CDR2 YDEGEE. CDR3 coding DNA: TGTGCCAGCAGTAGTCAGGGAGGTTACGAGCAGTACTTC. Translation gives CASSSQGGYEQYF.

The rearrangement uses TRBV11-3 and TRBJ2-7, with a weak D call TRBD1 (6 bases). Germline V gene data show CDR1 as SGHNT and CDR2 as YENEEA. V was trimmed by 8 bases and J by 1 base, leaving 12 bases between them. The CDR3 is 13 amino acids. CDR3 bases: TGTGCCAGCTCCGACAGGAGTTCCTACGAGCAGTACTTC. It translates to CASSDRSSYEQYF. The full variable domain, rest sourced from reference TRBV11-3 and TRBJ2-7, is EAGVVQSPRYKIIEKKQPVAFWCNPISGHNTLYWYLQNLGQGPELLIRYENEEAVDDSQLPKDRFSAERLKGVDSTLKIQPAELGDSAVYLCASSDRSSYEQYFGPGTRLTVT.

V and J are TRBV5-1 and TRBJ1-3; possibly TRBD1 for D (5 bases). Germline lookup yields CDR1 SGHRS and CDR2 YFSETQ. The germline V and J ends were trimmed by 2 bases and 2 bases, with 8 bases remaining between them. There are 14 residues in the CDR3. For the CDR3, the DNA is TGCGCCAGCAGCTTCGGGGGGGCTGGAAACACCATATATTTT. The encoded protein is CASSFGGAGNTIYF. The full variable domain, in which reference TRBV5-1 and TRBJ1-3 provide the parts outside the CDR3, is KAGVTQTPRYLIKTRGQQVTLSCSPISGHRSVSWYQQTPGQGLQFLFEYFSETQRNKGNFPGRFSGRQFSNSRSEMNVSTLELGDSALYLCASSFGGAGNTIYFGEGSWLTVV.

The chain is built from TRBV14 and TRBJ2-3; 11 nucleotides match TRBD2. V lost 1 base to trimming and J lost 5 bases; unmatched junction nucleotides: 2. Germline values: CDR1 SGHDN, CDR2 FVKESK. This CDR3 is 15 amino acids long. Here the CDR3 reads CASSQGLAGQDTQYF. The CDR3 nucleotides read TGTGCCAGCAGCCAAGGACTAGCGGGACAAGATACGCAGTATTTT.

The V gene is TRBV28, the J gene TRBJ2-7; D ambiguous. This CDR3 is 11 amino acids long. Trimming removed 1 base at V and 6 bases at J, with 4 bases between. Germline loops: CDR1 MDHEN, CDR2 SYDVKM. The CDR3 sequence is CASSLLREQYF. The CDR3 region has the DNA TGTGCCAGCAGTTTATTGCGCGAGCAGTACTTC.

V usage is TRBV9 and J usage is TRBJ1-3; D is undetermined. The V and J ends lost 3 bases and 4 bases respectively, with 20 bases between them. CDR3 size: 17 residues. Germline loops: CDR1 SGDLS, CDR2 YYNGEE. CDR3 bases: TGTGCCAGCAGCGCCGTAGCGCAGGCTGCCGCGGGAAACACCATATATTTT. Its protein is CASSAVAQAAAGNTIYF. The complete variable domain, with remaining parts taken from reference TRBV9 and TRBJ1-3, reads DSGVTQTPKHLITATGQRVTLRCSPRSGDLSVYWYQQSLDQGLQFLIQYYNGEERAKGNILERFSAQQFPDLHSELNLSSLELGDSALYFCASSAVAQAAAGNTIYFGEGSWLTVV.

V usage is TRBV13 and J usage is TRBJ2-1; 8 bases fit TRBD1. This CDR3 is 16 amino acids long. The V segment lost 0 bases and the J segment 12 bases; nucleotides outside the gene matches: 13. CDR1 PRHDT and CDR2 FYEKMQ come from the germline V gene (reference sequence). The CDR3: CASSLGGTGFPMLQFF. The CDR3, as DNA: TGTGCCAGCAGCTTAGGGGGGACAGGATTCCCAATGTTGCAGTTCTTC.

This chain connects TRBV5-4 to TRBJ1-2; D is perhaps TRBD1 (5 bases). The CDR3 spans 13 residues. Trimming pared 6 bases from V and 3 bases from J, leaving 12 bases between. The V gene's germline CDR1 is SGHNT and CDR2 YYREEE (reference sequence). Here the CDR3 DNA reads TGTGCCAGCATAGGCAGGGCTGACTATGGCTACACCTTC. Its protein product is CASIGRADYGYTF.

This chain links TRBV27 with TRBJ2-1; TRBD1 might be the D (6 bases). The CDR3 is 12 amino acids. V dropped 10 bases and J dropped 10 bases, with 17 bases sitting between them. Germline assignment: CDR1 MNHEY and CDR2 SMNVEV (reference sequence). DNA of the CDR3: TGTGCCATTGCTGACAGGAGCCGGGAGCAGTTCTTC. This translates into CAIADRSREQFF.

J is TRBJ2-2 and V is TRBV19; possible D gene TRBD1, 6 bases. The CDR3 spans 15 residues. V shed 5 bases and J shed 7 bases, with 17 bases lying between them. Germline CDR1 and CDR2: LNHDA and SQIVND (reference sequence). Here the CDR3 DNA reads TGTGCCAGTAGTTCTGGGCCGACAGGAGTCGGGGAGCTGTTTTTT. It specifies CASSSGPTGVGELFF.

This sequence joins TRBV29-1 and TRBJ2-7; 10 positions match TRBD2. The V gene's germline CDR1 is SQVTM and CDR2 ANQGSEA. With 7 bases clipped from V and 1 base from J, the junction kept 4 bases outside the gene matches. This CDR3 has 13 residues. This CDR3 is CSAWTSGSYEQYF. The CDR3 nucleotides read TGCAGCGCTTGGACTAGCGGATCCTACGAGCAGTACTTC.

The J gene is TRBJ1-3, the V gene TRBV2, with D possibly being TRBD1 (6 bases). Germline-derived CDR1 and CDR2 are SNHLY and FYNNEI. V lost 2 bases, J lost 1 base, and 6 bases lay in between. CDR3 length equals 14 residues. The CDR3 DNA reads TGTGCCAGCAGTGAAAGGGGGTCTGGAAACACCATATATTTT. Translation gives CASSERGSGNTIYF.